This T cell receptor beta chain was retrieved from a study of blood T cells in healthy people across ages. Together with a sample-barcoded 5' primer, a J-beta primer mix was included in a second PCR lasting 7 to 11 cycles. A single record per CDR3 protein comes from TCRdb applying MiXCR to the 5' RACE reads. The sample records 600,000 to 850,000 distinct CDR3 sequences, 20% to 25% being singletons. These same records also appear under a second study, on T cells of mothers and their children. That report adds: Healthy Caucasian mothers, a few in number, and their six children were the donors.

The sample comprised blood. The receptor was isolated from a boy between 10 and 17 years old in good health.

The CDR3 spells CASSQYRRSSYNEQFF. Here the CDR3 DNA reads TGCGCCAGCAGCCAATACAGAAGAAGCTCCTACAATGAGCAGTTCTTC. The chain joins TRBV4-3 to TRBJ2-1; unclear D gene. Germline V gene sequence: CDR1 LGHNA, CDR2 YSLEER. The germline V and J ends were trimmed by 2 bases and 0 bases, with 11 bases remaining between them. The CDR3 spans 16 residues.